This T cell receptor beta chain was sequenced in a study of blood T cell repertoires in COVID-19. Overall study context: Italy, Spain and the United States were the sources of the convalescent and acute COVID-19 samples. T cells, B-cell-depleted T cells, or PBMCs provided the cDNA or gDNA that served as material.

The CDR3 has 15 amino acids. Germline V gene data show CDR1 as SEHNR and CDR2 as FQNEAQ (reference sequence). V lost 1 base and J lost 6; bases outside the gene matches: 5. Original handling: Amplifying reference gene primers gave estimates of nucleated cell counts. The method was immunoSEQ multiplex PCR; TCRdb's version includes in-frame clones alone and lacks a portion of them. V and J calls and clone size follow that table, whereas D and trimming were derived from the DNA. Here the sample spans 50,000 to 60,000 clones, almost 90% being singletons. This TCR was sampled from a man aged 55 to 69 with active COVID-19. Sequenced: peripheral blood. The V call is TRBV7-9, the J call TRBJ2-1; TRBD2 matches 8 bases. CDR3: CASSLVTSAFNEQFF. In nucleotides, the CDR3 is TGTGCCAGCAGCTTAGTGACTAGCGCCTTCAATGAGCAGTTCTTC.